This T cell receptor beta chain was retrieved from a study of blood T cell repertoires in COVID-19. Profiled with immunoSEQ multiplex PCR; TCRdb holds only in-frame clones, not every one. The sample contains under 400,000 clones, 65% to 90% of which appear only once. The study drew participants aged roughly 18 to 89 years from roughly 25 US areas. This receptor was obtained from a woman aged 40-49 years with acute COVID-19. Input material: PBMCs or T cells enriched from blood (not recorded which).

CDR3 in DNA: TGTGCCAGCAGTTTAGAGCCCTACGAGCAGTACTTC. Translation gives CASSLEPYEQYF. V is TRBV28 and J is TRBJ2-7; D uncertain. V lost 2 bases to trimming and J lost 2 bases, with 4 bases between them. CDR3 length: 12 residues. Per the germline V gene, CDR1 is MDHEN and CDR2 is SYDVKM.